This is a list of T cell receptor beta chains from one sample in a study of monozygotic twins with cystic fibrosis. Repertoires were generated with immunoSEQ multiplex PCR, while TCRdb's copy carries only in-frame clones and drops some. The sample lists tens of thousands of clones; roughly 96% were seen once. The material sequenced was blood. Source of these receptors: a girl aged 2 to 9 with cystic fibrosis. CDR3s include the opening cysteine and the closing phenylalanine or tryptophan. The order of the fields is V gene, J gene, clone size, D gene, CDR3 DNA, CDR3 protein. A D gene is named only where the DNA matches it firmly. The size entry is marked missing in some rows and otherwise reads once, few, many or a size class.

>TRBV29-1|TRBJ2-1|.|.
TGCAGCGTGGATGACAGTTTGGTGGGCGATGAGCAGTTCTTC
CSVDDSLVGDEQFF
>TRBV6-5|TRBJ2-7|once|TRBD2
TGTGCCAGCAGTCGGCTAGCGGGAGCTGGAGAGCAGTACTTC
CASSRLAGAGEQYF
>TRBV28|TRBJ2-7|.|.
TGTGCCAGCAGTTTGGGTAGGGGTAAGGTGAACGAGCAGTACTTC
CASSLGRGKVNEQYF
>TRBV18|TRBJ2-5|.|TRBD1
TGTGCCAGCTCACCACAGGACAGGGATAGAGAGACCCAGTACTTC
CASSPQDRDRETQYF
>TRBV7-8|TRBJ2-4|.|.
TGTGCCAGCAGTTCAACGTGGGCTGGCAAAAACATTCAGTACTTC
CASSSTWAGKNIQYF
>TRBV10-3|TRBJ2-7|.|.
TGTGCCATCAGGGACGGGGGACTGTCCTACGAGCAGTACTTC
CAIRDGGLSYEQYF
>TRBV10-3|TRBJ2-7|.|.
TGTGCCATCAGTGAGTCAAGGTACGAGCAGTACTTC
CAISESRYEQYF
>TRBV4-1|TRBJ2-1|.|TRBD1
TGCGCCAGCAGCCAAGGACAGGGATTCTACAATGAGCAGTTCTTC
CASSQGQGFYNEQFF
>TRBV18|TRBJ1-2|once|.
TGTGCCAGCTCACTAAGCACGCGGAGGGATGGCTACACCTTC
CASSLSTRRDGYTF
>TRBV7-2|TRBJ2-1|.|TRBD2
TGTGCCAGCAGCTTACAACTAGCGGGATTGGGCGAGCAGTTCTTC
CASSLQLAGLGEQFF
>TRBV25-1|TRBJ2-5|.|.
TGTGCCAGCAGTGCAGACCGGGAGACCCAGTACTTC
CASSADRETQYF
>TRBV28|TRBJ1-2|few|TRBD1
TGTGCCAGCAGTTCGACAGGGGTAATTAGGGAATTC
CASSSTGVIREF
>TRBV28|TRBJ2-6|.|.
TGTGCCAGCAGTCTCCGGTATTCTGGGGCCAACGTCCTGACTTTC
CASSLRYSGANVLTF
>TRBV5-1|TRBJ2-5|.|TRBD1
TGCGCCAGCAGTCTCCTGCCCCCCAGGGGGCAGCCGAGGTGGGAAGAGACCCAGTACTTC
CASSLLPPRGQPRWEETQYF
>TRBV9|TRBJ1-1|few|.
TGTGCCAGCAGTCTGGGGGCGCTCAACACTGAAGCTTTCTTT
CASSLGALNTEAFF
>TRBV6-5|TRBJ1-2|.|.
TGTGCCAGTAGTTACGATGACAGCTTATATGGCTACACCTTC
CASSYDDSLYGYTF
>TRBV2|TRBJ2-2|.|TRBD2
TGTGCCACGACACCCGGGACTAGCGGGATCGGTGGTGAGCTGTTTTTT
CATTPGTSGIGGELFF
>TRBV2|TRBJ1-3|.|TRBD1
TGTGCCAGCAGTATCCACAGGGACAGCTCTGGAAACACCATATATTTT
CASSIHRDSSGNTIYF
>TRBV6-1|TRBJ2-3|.|TRBD2
TGTGCCTCAAGTTGGGTAGCGGGAGGCACAGATACGCAGTATTTT
CASSWVAGGTDTQYF
>TRBV15|TRBJ2-3|.|TRBD1
TGTGCCACCAGCGGCGGACAGGGACCAGATACGCAGTATTTT
CATSGGQGPDTQYF
>TRBV2|TRBJ2-7|.|TRBD2
TGTGCGGGACTGGGGTGGCTAGCGGGAGGGCGCTACAACGAGCAGTACTTC
CAGLGWLAGGRYNEQYF
>TRBV5-1|TRBJ2-5|.|TRBD2
TGCGCCAGCACCTGGGGGACTAGCGATGAGACCCAGTACTTC
CASTWGTSDETQYF
>TRBV21-1|TRBJ2-6|.|.
TGTGCCAGCAGCAAAGGGGACACCGACTCCCTAAGGGCCCCTGGGGCCAACGTCCTGACTTTC
CASSKGDTDSLRAPGANVLTF
>TRBV5-6|TRBJ1-2|once|TRBD1
TGTGCCAGCAGCGCATCATCAGGACAGGGGGCGCGAGGCTACACCTTC
CASSASSGQGARGYTF
>TRBV19|TRBJ2-7|.|TRBD2
TGTGCCAGCTCGGGACTAGCGGGTTTCGAGCAGTACTTC
CASSGLAGFEQYF
>TRBV9|TRBJ2-2|.|TRBD2
TGTGCCAGCAGCGTAGGGCGGGAGGGCTTCAATCAAGGGGAGCTGTTTTTT
CASSVGREGFNQGELFF
>TRBV6-6|TRBJ2-1|.|.
TGTGCCAGCAGTTACTCTGGGACGAGGGGATCCGAGCAGTTCTTC
CASSYSGTRGSEQFF
>TRBV4-2|TRBJ1-5|few|.
TGTGCCAGCAGCCAAGGCCTGACGGAACATCAGCCCCAGCATTTT
CASSQGLTEHQPQHF
>TRBV5-1|TRBJ2-2|.|.
TGCGCCAGCAGCTTCGGCGGGCTTAACACCGGGGAGCTGTTTTTT
CASSFGGLNTGELFF
>TRBV2|TRBJ1-5|.|TRBD1
TGTGCCAGCAGTGACAGGACAGGGGTTAGTCAGCCCCAGCATTTT
CASSDRTGVSQPQHF
>TRBV7-6|TRBJ2-2|.|.
TGTGCCAGCAGCTTAGTCAGGGATGGCGGGGAGCTGTTTTTT
CASSLVRDGGELFF
>TRBV7-2|TRBJ2-7|.|.
TGTGCCAGCAGCTTAGGTCGCGACGAGCAGTACTTC
CASSLGRDEQYF
>TRBV18|TRBJ1-1|once|.
TGTGCCAGCTCACCGGGATTGGAGGTCGGTGAAGCTTTCTTT
CASSPGLEVGEAFF
>TRBV7-3|TRBJ2-2|.|.
TGTGCCAGCAGGGAGGCAGCGAACACCGGGGAGCTGTTTTTT
CASREAANTGELFF
>TRBV20-1|TRBJ1-2|.|TRBD1
TGCAGTGCGGGACAGGGAAACGGCTACACCTTC
CSAGQGNGYTF
>TRBV7-3|TRBJ2-5|.|TRBD2
TGTGCCAGCAGCCCAAGGGAGCGGGAGGGCAGAGAGACCCAGTACTTC
CASSPREREGRETQYF
>TRBV10-2|TRBJ2-6|once|.
TGCGCCAGCAGGGCCACTGGGGCCAACGTCCTGACTTTC
CASRATGANVLTF
>TRBV5-1|TRBJ2-7|.|TRBD1
TGCGCCAGCAGCCCGGACAGGGGAAACTACGAGCAGTACTTC
CASSPDRGNYEQYF
>TRBV11-2|TRBJ1-1|.|.
TGTGCCAGCAGCTTAGAGATATCGAACACTGAAGCTTTCTTT
CASSLEISNTEAFF
>TRBV9|TRBJ2-5|.|.
TGTGCCAGCAGCGGAGGTGAAGGAGAGACCCAGTACTTC
CASSGGEGETQYF